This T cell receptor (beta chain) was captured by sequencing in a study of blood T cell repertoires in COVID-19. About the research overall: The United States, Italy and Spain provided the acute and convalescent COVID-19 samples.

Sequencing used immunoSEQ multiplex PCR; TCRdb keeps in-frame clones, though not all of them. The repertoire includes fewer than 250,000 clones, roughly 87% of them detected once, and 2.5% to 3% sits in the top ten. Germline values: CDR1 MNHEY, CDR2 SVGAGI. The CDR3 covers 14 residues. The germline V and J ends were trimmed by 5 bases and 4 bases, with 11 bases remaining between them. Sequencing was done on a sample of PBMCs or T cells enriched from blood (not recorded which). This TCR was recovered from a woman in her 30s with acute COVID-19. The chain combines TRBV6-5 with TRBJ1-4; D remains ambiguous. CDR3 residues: CASSPGLINEKLFF. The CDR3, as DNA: TGTGCCAGCAGTCCCGGACTCATTAATGAAAAACTGTTTTTT.